The clone carrying this T cell receptor (beta chain) was counted only a few times. The antigen is not known. Each cDNA molecule in the library carried unique molecular identifiers. TCRdb recomputed calls from the RACE reads with MiXCR, one row per CDR3 protein. There are fewer than 200,000 distinct CDR3 sequences in the sample; 28% occur only once, and about 2.1% lies in the top ten. This CDR3 comprises 14 residues. The J segment lost 4 bases and the V segment lost 5 bases, leaving 10 bases of the junction unmatched. CDR1 is SQVTM and CDR2 is ANQGSEA in the germline V gene. This entry belongs to a study of human T cells and chemical hapten exposure. In the study overall: Researchers reported sensitizing an approximately 2 cm by approximately 2 cm upper inner arm skin site with 2% DPC. General observations from the study: Versus controls, significantly more large CDR3 similarity clusters arose from expanded TCRs.

Described time point: patch test 3, about 24 weeks after DPC sensitization. As for treatment: therapeutic diphenylcyclopropenone sensitization with weekly scalp DPC. This clonotype was obtained from a young woman with alopecia areata. Some clones in this sample may be carry-over from other donors' samples. The sequencing used whole blood, collected in connection with sensitization to the hapten diphenylcyclopropenone (DPC). The rearrangement uses TRBV29-1 and TRBJ1-2, with TRBD1 matching 7 bases. The CDR3 loop is CSVTDRTGTYGYTF. The CDR3 bases are TGCAGCGTTACAGACCGGACAGGCACCTATGGCTACACCTTC.